This paragraph covers one TCR beta chain sequence. Antigen: not known. Peripheral blood samples of roughly 9.8 milliliters were drawn from each donor. The data were obtained in a study of blood T cells in healthy people across ages. Study-wide results and caveats: Among long-lived donors, naive CD4+ cells were more numerous and diversity higher than in aged donors.

A second PCR, run for roughly 6 to 11 cycles, used a sample-barcoded 5' primer plus a J-beta primer mix. Template switching added a 12-random-nucleotide identifier to every cDNA molecule. TCRdb re-derived calls from the 5' RACE reads in MiXCR, one entry per CDR3 protein. The sample has some 700,000 distinct CDR3 sequences, about 42% seen once. The CDR3 runs 13 residues. The J segment lost 1 base and the V segment lost 7 bases, leaving 3 bases of the junction unmatched. Germline assignment: CDR1 MGHRA and CDR2 YSYEKL. This receptor was identified in a woman aged 55-69 years in good health. Sequenced input: blood. The rearrangement joins TRBV4-1 to TRBJ2-5, with 7 positions matching TRBD2. CDR3 residues: CASKRDLQETQYF. As DNA, the CDR3 is TGCGCCAGCAAGCGGGACCTCCAAGAGACCCAGTACTTC.